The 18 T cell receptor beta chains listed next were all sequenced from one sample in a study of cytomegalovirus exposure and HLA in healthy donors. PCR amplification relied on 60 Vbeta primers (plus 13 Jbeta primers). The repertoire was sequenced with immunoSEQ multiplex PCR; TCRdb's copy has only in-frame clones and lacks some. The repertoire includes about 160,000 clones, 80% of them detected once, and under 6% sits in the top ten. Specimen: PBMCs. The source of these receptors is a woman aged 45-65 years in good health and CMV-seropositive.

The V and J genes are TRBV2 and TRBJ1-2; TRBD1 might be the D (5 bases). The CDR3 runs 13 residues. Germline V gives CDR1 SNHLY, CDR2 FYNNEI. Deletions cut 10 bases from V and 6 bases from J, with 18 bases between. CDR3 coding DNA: TGTGCCACCGACGCCGGGGGAGGAAATGGCTACACCTTC. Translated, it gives CATDAGGGNGYTF.

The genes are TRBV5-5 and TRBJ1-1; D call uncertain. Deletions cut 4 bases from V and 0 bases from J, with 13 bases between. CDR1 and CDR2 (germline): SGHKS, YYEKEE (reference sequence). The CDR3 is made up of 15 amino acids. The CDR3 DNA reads TGTGCCAGCAGCCGGTTGGGAGATATGAACACTGAAGCTTTCTTT. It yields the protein CASSRLGDMNTEAFF.

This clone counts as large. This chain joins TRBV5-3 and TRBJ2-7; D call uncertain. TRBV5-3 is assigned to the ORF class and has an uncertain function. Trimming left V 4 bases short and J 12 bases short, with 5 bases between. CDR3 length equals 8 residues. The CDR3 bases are TGTGCCAGAAGCGTCTCGTACTTC. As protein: CARSVSYF.

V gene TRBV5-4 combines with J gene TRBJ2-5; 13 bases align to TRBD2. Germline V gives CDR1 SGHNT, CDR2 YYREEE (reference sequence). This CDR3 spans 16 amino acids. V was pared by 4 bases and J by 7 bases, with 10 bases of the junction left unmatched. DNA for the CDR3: TGTGCCAGCAGCAAAGGACTAGCGGGAGTAGAGGCGACCCAGTACTTC. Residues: CASSKGLAGVEATQYF. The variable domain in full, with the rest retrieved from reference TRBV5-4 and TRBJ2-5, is ETGVTQSPTHLIKTRGQQVTLRCSSQSGHNTVSWYQQALGQGPQFIFQYYREEENGRGNFPPRFSGLQFPNYSSELNVNALELDDSALYLCASSKGLAGVEATQYFGPGTRLLVL.

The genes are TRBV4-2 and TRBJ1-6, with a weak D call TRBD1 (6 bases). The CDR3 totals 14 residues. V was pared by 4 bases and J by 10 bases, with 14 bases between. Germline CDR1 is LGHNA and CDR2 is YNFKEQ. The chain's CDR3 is CASSRDRNRSPLHF. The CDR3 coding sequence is TGTGCCAGCAGCCGAGACAGGAACAGGTCACCCCTCCACTTT.

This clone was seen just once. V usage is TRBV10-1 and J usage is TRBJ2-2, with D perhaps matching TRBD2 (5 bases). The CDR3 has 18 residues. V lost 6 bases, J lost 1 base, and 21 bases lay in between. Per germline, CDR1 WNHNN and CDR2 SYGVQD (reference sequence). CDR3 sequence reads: CASSAPSGRQKNTGELFF. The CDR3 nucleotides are TGCGCCAGCAGCGCCCCTTCTGGGAGACAAAAGAACACCGGGGAGCTGTTTTTT.

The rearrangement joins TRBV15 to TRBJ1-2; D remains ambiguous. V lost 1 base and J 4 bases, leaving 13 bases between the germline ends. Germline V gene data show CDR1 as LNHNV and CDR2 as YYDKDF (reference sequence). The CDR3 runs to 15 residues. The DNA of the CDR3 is TGTGCCACCAGCAGAGGTGGCCGGGAGGTCTATGGCTACACCTTC. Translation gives CATSRGGREVYGYTF.

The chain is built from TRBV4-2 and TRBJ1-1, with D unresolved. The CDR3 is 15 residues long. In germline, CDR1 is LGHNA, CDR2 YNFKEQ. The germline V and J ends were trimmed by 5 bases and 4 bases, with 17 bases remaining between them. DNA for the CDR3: TGTGCCAGCAGCGGGCGGGAGGTGGCCCTCACTGAAGCTTTCTTT. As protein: CASSGREVALTEAFF.

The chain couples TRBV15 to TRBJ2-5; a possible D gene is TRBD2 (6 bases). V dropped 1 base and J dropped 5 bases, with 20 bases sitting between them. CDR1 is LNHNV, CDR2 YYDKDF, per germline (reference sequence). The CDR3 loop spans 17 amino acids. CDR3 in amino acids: CATSRVSGLTAWETQYF. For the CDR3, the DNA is TGTGCCACCAGCAGAGTTTCGGGACTCACAGCTTGGGAGACCCAGTACTTC.

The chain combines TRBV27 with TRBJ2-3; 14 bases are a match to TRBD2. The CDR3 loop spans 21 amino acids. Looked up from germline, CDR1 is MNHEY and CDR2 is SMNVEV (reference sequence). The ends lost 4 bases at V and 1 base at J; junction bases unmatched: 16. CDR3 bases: TGTGCCAGCAGTTATCTCCCCTCGACTAGCGGGAGGGCCCTCGGCACAGATACGCAGTATTTT. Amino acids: CASSYLPSTSGRALGTDTQYF.

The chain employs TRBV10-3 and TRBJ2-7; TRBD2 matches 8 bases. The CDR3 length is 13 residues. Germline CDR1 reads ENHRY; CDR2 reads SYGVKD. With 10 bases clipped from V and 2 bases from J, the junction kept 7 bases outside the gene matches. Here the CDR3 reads CATLAGLTYEQYF. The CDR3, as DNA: TGTGCCACCTTAGCGGGGTTAACCTACGAGCAGTACTTC.

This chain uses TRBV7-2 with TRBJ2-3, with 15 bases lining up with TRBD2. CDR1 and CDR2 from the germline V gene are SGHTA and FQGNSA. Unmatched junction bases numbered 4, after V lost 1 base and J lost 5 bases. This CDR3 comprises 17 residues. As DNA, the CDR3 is TGTGCCAGCAGCTTAGACCCGGGACTAGCGGGAGGAGATACGCAGTATTTT. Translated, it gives CASSLDPGLAGGDTQYF.

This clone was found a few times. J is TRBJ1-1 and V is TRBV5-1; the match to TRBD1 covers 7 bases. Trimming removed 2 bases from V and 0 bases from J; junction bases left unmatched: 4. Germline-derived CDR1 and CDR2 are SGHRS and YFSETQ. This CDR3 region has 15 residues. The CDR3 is CASSFQTGLNTEAFF. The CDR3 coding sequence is TGCGCCAGCAGCTTTCAGACAGGGCTGAACACTGAAGCTTTCTTT.

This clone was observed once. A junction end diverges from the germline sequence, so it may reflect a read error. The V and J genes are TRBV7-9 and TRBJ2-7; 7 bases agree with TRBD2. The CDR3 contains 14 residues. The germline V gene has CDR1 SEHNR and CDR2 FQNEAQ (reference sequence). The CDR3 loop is CSSTSSGGVYEQYF. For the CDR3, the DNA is TGTTCCAGCACCTCCTCGGGGGGTGTTTACGAGCAGTACTTC.

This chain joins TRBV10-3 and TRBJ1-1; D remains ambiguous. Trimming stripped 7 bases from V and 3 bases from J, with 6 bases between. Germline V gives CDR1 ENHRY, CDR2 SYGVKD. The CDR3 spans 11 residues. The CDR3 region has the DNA TGTGCCATCACCTCGGACACTGAAGCTTTCTTT. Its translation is CAITSDTEAFF.

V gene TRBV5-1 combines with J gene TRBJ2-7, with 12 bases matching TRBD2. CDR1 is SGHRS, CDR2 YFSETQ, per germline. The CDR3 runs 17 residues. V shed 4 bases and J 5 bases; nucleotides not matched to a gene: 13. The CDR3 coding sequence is TGCGCCAGCAGCCCTAGACCCCCGGGACTAGCGGGCCACGAGCAGTACTTC. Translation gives CASSPRPPGLAGHEQYF.

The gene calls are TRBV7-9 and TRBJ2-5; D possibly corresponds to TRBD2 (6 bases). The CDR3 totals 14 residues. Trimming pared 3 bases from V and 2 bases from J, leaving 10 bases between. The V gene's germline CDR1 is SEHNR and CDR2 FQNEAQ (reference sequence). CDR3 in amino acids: CASSLGLLQETQYF. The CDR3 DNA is TGTGCCAGCAGCTTGGGACTTCTACAAGAGACCCAGTACTTC. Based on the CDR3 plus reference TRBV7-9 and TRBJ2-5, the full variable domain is DTGVSQNPRHKITKRGQNVTFRCDPISEHNRLYWYRQTLGQGPEFLTYFQNEAQLEKSRLLSDRFSAERPKGSFSTLEIQRTEQGDSAMYLCASSLGLLQETQYFGPGTRLLVL.

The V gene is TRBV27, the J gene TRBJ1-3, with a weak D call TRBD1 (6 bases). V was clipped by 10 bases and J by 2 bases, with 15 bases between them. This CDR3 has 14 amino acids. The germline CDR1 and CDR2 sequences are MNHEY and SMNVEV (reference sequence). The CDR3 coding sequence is TGTGCCACCCGTCCGGGACAAACTGGAAACACCATATATTTT. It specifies CATRPGQTGNTIYF.